The T cell receptor (beta chain) under discussion was sequenced for a study of blood T cell repertoires in COVID-19. Overall study: Acute-phase and convalescent COVID-19 samples originated in the United States, Italy and Spain. From T cells, B-cell-depleted T cells, or PBMCs came the material, which was cDNA or gDNA.

The V segment lost 3 bases and the J segment 3 bases; nucleotides outside the gene matches: 4. Germline CDR1 reads SGHRS; CDR2 reads YFSETQ. The CDR3 spans 14 residues. Authors' processing steps: Scientists estimated how many nucleated cells there were by amplifying reference gene primers. The method was immunoSEQ multiplex PCR; TCRdb's version includes in-frame clones alone and lacks a portion of them. V, J and clone size are taken as reported in that table, and D and trimming were inferred from the DNA itself. The sample includes fewer than 400,000 clones, around 90% of them seen just once. Points on this clone: The same CDR3 arises from other DNA sequences in this sample as well.

The V and J genes are TRBV5-1 and TRBJ1-2, with 8 bases fitting TRBD1. Specimen: peripheral blood. The sequence was obtained from a human donor in a cohort sampled during active COVID-19. CDR3 sequence reads: CASSSSTGDYGYTF. CDR3 nucleotides: TGCGCCAGCAGCTCTTCGACAGGGGACTATGGCTACACCTTC.